This section outlines one T cell receptor beta chain sequence together with its context. These data belong to a study of cytomegalovirus exposure and HLA in healthy donors. The method was immunoSEQ multiplex PCR; TCRdb's version includes in-frame clones alone and lacks a portion of them. Here the sample spans fewer than 90,000 clones, approximately 94% being singletons. The sequenced material came from PBMCs. This TCR came from a woman between 18 and 29 years old in good health and CMV-seropositive.

The CDR3 here is CSGGGQGGETQYF. DNA for the CDR3: TGCAGCGGGGGGGGACAGGGCGGGGAGACCCAGTACTTC. The chain recombines TRBV29-1 with TRBJ2-5; TRBD1 agrees at 9 bases. The CDR3 runs to 13 residues. Per the germline V gene, CDR1 is SQVTM and CDR2 is ANQGSEA. V was pared by 7 bases and J by 5 bases, with 8 bases of the junction left unmatched.